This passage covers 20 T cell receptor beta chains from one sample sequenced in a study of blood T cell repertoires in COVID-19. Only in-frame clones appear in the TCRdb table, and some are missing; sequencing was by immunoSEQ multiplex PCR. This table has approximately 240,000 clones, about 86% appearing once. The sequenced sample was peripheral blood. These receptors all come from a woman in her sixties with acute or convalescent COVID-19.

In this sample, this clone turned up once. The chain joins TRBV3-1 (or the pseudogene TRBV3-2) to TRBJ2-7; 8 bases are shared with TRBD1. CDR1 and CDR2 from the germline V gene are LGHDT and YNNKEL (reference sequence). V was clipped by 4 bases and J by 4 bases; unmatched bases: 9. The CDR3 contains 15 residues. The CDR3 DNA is TGTGCCAGCAGCCTCGGACAGGGAACGGTGTACGAGCAGTACTTC. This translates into CASSLGQGTVYEQYF.

In nucleotides, the CDR3 is TGCAGTGCTAGTACAGGCTTAAAGTATGGCTACACCTTC. Protein product: CSASTGLKYGYTF. The rearrangement uses TRBV20-1 and TRBJ1-2; a possible D gene is TRBD1 (5 bases). The CDR3 has 13 amino acids. The germline gives CDR1 DFQATT, CDR2 SNEGSKA (reference sequence). The V gene lost 3 bases and the J gene lost 5 bases, with 13 bases spanning the gap.

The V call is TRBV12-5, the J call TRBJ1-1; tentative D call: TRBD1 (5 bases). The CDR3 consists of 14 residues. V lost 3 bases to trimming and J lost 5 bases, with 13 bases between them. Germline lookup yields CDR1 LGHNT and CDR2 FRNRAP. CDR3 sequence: CASGFAPRDTEAFF. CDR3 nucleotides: TGTGCTAGTGGTTTCGCCCCCAGGGATACTGAAGCTTTCTTT.

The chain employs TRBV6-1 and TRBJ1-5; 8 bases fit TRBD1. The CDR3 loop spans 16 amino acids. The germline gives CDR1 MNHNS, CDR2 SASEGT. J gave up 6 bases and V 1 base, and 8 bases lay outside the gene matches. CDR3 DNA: TGTGCCAGCAGTGAAGTGGGCGGACAGGGTGGTCAGCCCCAGCATTTT. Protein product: CASSEVGGQGGQPQHF.

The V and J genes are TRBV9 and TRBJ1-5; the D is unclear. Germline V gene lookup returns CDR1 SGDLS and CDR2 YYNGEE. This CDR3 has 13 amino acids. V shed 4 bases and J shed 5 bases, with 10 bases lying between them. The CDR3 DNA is TGTGCCAGCAGCTTAGGGCCAGATCAGCCCCAGCATTTT. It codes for CASSLGPDQPQHF.

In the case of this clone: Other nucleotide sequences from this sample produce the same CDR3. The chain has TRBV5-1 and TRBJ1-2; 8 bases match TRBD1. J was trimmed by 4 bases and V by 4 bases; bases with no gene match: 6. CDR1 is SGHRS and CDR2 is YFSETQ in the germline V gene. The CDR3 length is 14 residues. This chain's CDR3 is CASSLGQGSYGYTF. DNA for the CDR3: TGCGCCAGCAGCCTAGGACAGGGATCCTATGGCTACACCTTC.

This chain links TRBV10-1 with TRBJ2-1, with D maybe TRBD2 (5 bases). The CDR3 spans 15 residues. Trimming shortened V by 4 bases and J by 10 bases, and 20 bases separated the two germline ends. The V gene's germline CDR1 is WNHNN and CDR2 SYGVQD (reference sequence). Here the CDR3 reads CASSGTTKWCLEQFF. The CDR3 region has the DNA TGCGCCAGCAGTGGAACGACTAAGTGGTGTCTGGAGCAGTTCTTC.

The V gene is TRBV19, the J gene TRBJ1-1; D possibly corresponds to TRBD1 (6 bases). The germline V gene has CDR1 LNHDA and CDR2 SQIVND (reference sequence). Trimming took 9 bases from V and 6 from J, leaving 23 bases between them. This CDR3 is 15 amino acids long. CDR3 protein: CASRRVQGGAAEAFF. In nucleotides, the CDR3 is TGTGCCAGCAGGCGAGTACAGGGTGGCGCGGCTGAAGCTTTCTTT. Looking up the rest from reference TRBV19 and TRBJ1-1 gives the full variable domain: DGGITQSPKYLFRKEGQNVTLSCEQNLNHDAMYWYRQDPGQGLRLIYYSQIVNDFQKGDIAEGYSVSREKKESFPLTVTSAQKNPTAFYLCASRRVQGGAAEAFFGQGTRLTVV.

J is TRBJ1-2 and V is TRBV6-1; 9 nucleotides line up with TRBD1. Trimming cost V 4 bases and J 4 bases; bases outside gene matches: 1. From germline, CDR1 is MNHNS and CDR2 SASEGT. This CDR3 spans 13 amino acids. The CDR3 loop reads CASSGGQGYGYTF. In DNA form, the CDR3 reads TGTGCCAGCAGTGGGGGACAGGGCTATGGCTACACCTTC.

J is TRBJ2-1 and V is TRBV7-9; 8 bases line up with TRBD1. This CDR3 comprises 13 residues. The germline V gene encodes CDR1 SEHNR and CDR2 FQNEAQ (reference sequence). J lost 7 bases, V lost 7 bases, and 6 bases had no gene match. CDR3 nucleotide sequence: TGTGCCAGCACCCAGACAGGGGTTAATGAGCAGTTCTTC. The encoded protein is CASTQTGVNEQFF. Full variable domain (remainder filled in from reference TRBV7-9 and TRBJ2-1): DTGVSQNPRHKITKRGQNVTFRCDPISEHNRLYWYRQTLGQGPEFLTYFQNEAQLEKSRLLSDRFSAERPKGSFSTLEIQRTEQGDSAMYLCASTQTGVNEQFFGPGTRLTVL.

CDR3 sequence: CASSDRIYNEQFF. For the CDR3, the DNA is TGTGCCAGCAGCGACAGGATTTACAATGAGCAGTTCTTC. The V gene is TRBV11-3, the J gene TRBJ2-1; weak D call: TRBD1 (6 bases). This CDR3 has 13 amino acids. Germline V gene sequence: CDR1 SGHNT, CDR2 YENEEA. Trimming cost V 5 bases and J 4 bases, with 9 bases left between them.

This CDR3 reads CASSSARQGRVATNEKLFF. The CDR3 DNA sequence: TGTGCCAGTAGTTCTGCTCGACAGGGTAGGGTCGCAACTAATGAAAAACTGTTTTTT. The chain combines TRBV19 with TRBJ1-4; 7 bases line up with TRBD1. The CDR3 runs 19 residues. Unmatched junction bases numbered 15, after V lost 5 bases and J lost 0 bases. Germline CDR1 and CDR2: LNHDA and SQIVND (reference sequence).

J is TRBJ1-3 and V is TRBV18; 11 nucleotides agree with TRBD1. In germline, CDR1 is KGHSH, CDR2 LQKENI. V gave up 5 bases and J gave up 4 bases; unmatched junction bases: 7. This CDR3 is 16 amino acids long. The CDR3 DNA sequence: TGTGCCAGCTCAACAGGACAGGGGGCTGACGGAAACACCATATATTTT. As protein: CASSTGQGADGNTIYF. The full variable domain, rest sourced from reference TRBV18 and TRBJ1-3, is NAGVMQNPRHLVRRRGQEARLRCSPMKGHSHVYWYRQLPEEGLKFMVYLQKENIIDESGMPKERFSAEFPKEGPSILRIQQVVRGDSAAYFCASSTGQGADGNTIYFGEGSWLTVV.

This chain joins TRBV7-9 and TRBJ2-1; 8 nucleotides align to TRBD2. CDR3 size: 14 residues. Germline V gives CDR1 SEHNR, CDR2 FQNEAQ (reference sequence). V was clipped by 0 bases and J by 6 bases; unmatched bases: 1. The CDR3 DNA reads TGTGCCAGCAGCTTAGCGGGGACTAGCAATGAGCAGTTCTTC. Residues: CASSLAGTSNEQFF.

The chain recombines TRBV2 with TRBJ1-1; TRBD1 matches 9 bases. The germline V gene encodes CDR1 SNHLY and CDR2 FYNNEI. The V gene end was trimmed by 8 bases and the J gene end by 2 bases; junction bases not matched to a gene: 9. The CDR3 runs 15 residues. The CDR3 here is CASSRDRAGNTEAFF. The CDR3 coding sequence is TGTGCCAGCTCCCGGGACAGGGCAGGAAACACTGAAGCTTTCTTT.

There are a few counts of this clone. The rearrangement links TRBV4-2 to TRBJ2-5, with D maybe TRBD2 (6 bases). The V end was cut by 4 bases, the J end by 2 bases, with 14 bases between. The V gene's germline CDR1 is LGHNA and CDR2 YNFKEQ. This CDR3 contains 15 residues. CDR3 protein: CASSPRGGEQETQYF. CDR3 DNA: TGTGCCAGCAGCCCCCGGGGCGGGGAACAAGAGACCCAGTACTTC.

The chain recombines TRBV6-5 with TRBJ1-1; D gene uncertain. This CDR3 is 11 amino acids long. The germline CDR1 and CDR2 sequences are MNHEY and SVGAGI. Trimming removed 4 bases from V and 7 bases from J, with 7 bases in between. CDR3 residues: CASSSYGEAFF. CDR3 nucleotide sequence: TGTGCCAGCAGTTCATACGGTGAAGCTTTCTTT.

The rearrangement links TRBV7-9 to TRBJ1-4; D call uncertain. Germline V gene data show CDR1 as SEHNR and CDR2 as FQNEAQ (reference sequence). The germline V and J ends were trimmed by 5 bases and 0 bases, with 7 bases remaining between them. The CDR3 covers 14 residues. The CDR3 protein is CASSLGATNEKLFF. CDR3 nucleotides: TGTGCCAGCAGCCTGGGAGCAACTAATGAAAAACTGTTTTTT.

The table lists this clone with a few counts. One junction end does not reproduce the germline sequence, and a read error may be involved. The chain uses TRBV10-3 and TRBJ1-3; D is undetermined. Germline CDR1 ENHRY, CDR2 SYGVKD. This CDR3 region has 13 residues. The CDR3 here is CAIAAGSGNTIYF. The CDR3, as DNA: TGTGCCATCGCGGCGGGATCTGGGAACACCATATATTTT.

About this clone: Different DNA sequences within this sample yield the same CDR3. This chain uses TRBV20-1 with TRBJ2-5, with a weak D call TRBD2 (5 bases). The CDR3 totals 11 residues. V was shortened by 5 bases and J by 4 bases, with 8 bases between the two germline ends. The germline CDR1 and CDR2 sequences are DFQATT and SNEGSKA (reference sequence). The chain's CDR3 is CSARRGETQYF. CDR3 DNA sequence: TGCAGTGCTCGACGGGGAGAGACCCAGTACTTC.